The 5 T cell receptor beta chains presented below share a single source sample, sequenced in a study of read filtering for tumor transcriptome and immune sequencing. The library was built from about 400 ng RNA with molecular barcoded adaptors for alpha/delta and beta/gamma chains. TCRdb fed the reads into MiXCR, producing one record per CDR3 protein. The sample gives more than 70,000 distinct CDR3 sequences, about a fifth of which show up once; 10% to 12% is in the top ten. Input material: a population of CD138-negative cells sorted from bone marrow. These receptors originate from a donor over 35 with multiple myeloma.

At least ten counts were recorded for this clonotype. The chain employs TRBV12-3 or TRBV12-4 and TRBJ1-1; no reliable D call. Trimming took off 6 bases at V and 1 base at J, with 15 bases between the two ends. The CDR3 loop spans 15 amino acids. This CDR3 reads CASSRKTHRNTEAFF. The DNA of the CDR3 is TGTGCCAGCAGCCGAAAAACCCATCGGAACACTGAAGCTTTCTTT.

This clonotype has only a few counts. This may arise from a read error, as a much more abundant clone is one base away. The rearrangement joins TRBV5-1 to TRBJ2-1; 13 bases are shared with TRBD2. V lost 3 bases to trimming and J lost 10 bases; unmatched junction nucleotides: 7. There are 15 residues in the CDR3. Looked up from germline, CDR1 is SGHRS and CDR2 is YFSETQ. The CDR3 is CASSSRLAGGREQFF. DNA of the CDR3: TGCGCCAGCAGCTCTCGACTAGCGGGGGGTCGGGAGCAGTTCTTC.

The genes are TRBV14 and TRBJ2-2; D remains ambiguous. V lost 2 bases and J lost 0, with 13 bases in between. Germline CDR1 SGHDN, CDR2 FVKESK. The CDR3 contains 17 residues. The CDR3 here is CASSQKGETPNTGELFF. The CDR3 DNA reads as TGTGCCAGCAGCCAAAAAGGTGAAACCCCGAACACCGGGGAGCTGTTTTTT.

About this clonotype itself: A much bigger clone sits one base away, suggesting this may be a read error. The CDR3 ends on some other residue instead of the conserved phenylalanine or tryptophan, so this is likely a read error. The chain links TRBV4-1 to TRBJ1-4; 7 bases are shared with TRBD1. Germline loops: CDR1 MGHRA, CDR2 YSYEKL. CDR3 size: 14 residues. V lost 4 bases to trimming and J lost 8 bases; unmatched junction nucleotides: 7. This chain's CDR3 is CASSRQGAREKLFS. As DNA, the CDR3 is TGCGCCAGCAGCCGACAGGGAGCGAGAGAAAAACTGTTTTCT.

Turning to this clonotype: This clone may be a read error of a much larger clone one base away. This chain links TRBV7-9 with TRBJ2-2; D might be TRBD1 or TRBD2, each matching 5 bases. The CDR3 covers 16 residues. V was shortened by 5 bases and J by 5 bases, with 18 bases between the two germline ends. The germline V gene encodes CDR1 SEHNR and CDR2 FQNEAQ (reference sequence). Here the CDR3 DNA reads TGTGCCAGCAGCGTCGGGGCACAAACGGGTACCGGGGAGCTGTTTTTT. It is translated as CASSVGAQTGTGELFF.